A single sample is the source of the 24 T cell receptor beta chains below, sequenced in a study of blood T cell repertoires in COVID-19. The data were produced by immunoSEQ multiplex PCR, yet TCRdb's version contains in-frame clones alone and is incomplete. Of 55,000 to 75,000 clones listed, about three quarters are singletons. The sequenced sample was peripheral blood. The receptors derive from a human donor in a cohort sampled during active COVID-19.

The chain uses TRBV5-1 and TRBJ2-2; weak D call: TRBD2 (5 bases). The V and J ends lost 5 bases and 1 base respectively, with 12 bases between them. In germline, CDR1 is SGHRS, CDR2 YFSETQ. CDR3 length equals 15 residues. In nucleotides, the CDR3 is TGCGCCAGCAGTGTTATGGGAGTGAACACCGGGGAGCTGTTTTTT. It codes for CASSVMGVNTGELFF.

In DNA, the CDR3 is TGCGCCAGCAGCGGAGGGGCCAGTGGAAACACCATATATTTT. This sequence encodes CASSGGASGNTIYF. V gene TRBV5-1 combines with J gene TRBJ1-3; D is perhaps TRBD1 (5 bases). The germline V gene encodes CDR1 SGHRS and CDR2 YFSETQ. V was shortened by 4 bases and J by 3 bases, with 11 bases between the two germline ends. The CDR3 extends over 14 amino acids.

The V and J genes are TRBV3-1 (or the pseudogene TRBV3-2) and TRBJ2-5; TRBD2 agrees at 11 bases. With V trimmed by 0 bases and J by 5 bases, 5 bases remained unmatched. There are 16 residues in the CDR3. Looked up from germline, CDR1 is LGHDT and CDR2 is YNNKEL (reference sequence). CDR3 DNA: TGTGCCAGCAGCCAAGAACCCCTAGCGGGAGGTGAGACCCAGTACTTC. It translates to CASSQEPLAGGETQYF.

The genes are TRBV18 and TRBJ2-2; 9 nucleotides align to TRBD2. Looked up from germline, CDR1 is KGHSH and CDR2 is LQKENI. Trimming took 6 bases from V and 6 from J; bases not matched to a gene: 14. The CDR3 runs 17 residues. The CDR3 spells CASSPLAGVRSPGELFF. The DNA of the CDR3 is TGTGCCAGCTCCCCCTTAGCGGGAGTGAGATCACCCGGGGAGCTGTTTTTT.

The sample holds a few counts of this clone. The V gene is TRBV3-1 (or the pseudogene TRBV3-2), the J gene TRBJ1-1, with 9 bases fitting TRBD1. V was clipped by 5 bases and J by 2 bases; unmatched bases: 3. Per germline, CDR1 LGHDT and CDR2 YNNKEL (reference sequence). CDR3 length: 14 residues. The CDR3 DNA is TGTGCCAGCAGCTGGGGACAGGGAAACACTGAAGCTTTCTTT. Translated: CASSWGQGNTEAFF.

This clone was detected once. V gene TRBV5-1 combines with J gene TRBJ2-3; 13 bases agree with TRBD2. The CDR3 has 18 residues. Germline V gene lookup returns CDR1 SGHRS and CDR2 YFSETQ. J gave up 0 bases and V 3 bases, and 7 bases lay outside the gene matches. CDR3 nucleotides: TGCGCCAGCAGCTCTTCACTAGCGGGGGGGGCTAGCACAGATACGCAGTATTTT. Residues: CASSSSLAGGASTDTQYF. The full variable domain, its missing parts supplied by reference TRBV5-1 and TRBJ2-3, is KAGVTQTPRYLIKTRGQQVTLSCSPISGHRSVSWYQQTPGQGLQFLFEYFSETQRNKGNFPGRFSGRQFSNSRSEMNVSTLELGDSALYLCASSSSLAGGASTDTQYFGPGTRLTVL.

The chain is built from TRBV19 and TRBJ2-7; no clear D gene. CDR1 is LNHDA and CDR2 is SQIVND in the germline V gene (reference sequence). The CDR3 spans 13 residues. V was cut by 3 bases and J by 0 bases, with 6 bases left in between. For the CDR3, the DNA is TGTGCCAGTAGTATCCCGGGCTCCTACGAGCAGTACTTC. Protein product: CASSIPGSYEQYF.

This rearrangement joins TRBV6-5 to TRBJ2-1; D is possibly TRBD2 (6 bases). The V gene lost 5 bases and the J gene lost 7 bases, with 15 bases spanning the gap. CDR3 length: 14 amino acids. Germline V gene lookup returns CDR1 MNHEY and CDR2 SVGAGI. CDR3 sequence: CASSHRGGQNEQFF. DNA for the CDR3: TGTGCCAGCAGTCACCGCGGAGGGCAGAATGAGCAGTTCTTC.

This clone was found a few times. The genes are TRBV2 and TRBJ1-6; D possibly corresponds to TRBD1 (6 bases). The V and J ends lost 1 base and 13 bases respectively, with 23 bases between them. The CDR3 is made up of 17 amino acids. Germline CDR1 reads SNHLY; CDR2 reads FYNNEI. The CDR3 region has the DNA TGTGCCAGCAGTGAAGGAGGGCAGGGGCCCATTAATTTGCCCCTCCACTTT. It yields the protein CASSEGGQGPINLPLHF.

For the CDR3, the DNA is TGTGCCAGCAGCGGGAGGCAGGGCACAGATACGCAGTATTTT. Translation gives CASSGRQGTDTQYF. V usage is TRBV6-5 and J usage is TRBJ2-3, with TRBD2 identical over 7 bases. Germline V CDR1 and CDR2: MNHEY, SVGAGI. The CDR3 has 14 amino acids. V shed 6 bases and J 1 base; nucleotides not matched to a gene: 4.

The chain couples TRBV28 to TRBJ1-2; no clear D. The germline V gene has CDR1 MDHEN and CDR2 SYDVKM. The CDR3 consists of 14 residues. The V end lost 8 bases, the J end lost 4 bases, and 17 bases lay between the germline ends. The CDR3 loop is CASGPGNRPYGYTF. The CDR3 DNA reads TGTGCCAGCGGCCCAGGAAACCGCCCCTATGGCTACACCTTC.

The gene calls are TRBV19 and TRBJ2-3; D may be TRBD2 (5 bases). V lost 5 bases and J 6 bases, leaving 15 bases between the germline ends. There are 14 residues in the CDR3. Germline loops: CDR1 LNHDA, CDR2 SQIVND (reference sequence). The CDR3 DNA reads TGTGCCAGTAGTCTCGGACTGATTCGGGATACGCAGTATTTT. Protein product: CASSLGLIRDTQYF.

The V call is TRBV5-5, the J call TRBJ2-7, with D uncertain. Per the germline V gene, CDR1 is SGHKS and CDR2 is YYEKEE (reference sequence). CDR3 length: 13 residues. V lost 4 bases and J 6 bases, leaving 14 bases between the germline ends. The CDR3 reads CASSDVRGSEQYF. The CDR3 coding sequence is TGTGCCAGCAGCGACGTGCGAGGATCCGAGCAGTACTTC. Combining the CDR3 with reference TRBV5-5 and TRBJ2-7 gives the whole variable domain DAGVTQSPTHLIKTRGQQVTLRCSPISGHKSVSWYQQVLGQGPQFIFQYYEKEERGRGNFPDRFSARQFPNYSSELNVNALLLGDSALYLCASSDVRGSEQYFGPGTRLTVT.

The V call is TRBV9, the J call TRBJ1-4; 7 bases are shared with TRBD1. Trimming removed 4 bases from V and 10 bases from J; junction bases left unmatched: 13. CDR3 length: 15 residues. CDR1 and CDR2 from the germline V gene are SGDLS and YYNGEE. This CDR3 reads CASSPGDSRPGKLFF. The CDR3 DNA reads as TGTGCCAGCAGCCCCGGGGACAGTCGGCCTGGAAAACTGTTTTTT.

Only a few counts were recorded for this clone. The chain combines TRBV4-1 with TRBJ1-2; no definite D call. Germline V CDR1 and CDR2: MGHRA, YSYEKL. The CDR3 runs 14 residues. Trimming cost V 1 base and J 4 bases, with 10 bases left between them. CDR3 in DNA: TGCGCCAGCAGCCAAGCGGGAGGGTCCTATGGCTACACCTTC. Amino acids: CASSQAGGSYGYTF.

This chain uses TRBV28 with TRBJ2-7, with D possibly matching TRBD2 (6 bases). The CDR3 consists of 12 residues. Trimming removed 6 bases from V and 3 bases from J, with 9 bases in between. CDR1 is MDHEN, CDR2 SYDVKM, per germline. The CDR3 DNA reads TGTGCCAGCAGCCGGGACTTCTACGAGCAGTACTTC. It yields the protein CASSRDFYEQYF.

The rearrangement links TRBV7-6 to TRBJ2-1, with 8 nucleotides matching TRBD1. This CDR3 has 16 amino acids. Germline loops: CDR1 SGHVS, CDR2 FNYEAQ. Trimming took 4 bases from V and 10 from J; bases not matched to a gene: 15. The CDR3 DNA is TGTGCCAGCAGCTCAATTAGGGACAGGTTCGGGTCCGAGCAGTTCTTC. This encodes CASSSIRDRFGSEQFF. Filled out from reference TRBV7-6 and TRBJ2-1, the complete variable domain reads GAGVSQSPRYKVTKRGQDVALRCDPISGHVSLYWYRQALGQGPEFLTYFNYEAQQDKSGLPNDRFSAERPEGSISTLTIQRTEQRDSAMYRCASSSIRDRFGSEQFFGPGTRLTVL.

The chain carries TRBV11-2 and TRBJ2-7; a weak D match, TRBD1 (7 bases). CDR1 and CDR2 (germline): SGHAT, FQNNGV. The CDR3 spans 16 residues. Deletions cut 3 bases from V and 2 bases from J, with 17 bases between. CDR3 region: CASSFLVEGATYEQYF. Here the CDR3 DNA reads TGTGCCAGCAGCTTCCTCGTGGAGGGGGCTACCTACGAGCAGTACTTC.

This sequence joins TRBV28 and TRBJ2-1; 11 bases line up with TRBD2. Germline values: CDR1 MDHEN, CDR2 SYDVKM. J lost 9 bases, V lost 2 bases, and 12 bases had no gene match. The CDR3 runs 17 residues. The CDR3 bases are TGTGCCAGCAGTTTACCCCTACTAGCGGGAGCTTATCCTGAGCAGTTCTTC. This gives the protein CASSLPLLAGAYPEQFF.

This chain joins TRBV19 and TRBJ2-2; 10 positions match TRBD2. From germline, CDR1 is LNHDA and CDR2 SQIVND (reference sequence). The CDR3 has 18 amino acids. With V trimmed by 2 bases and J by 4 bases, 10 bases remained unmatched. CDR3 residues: CASSILFSGRRGTGELFF. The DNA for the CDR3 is TGTGCCAGTAGTATATTGTTTAGCGGGAGGAGAGGCACCGGGGAGCTGTTTTTT.

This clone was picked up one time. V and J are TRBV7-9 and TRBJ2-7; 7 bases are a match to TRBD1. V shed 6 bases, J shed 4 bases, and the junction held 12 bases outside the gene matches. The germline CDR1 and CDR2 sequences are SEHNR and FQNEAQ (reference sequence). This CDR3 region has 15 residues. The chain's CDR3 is CASREFAGTAYEQYF. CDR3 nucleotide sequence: TGTGCCAGCAGAGAATTCGCCGGGACAGCGTACGAGCAGTACTTC.

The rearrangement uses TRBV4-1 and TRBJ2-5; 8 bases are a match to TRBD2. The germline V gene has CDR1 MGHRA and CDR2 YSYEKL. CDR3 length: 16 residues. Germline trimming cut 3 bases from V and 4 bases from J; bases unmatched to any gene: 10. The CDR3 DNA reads TGCGCCAGCAGCCAGGCCCAGTCGCTAGCGGGAGAGACCCAGTACTTC. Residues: CASSQAQSLAGETQYF.

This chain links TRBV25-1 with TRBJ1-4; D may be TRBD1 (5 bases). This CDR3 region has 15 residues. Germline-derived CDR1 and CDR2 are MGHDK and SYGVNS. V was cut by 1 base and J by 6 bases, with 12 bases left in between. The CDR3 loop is CASSELQGRDEKLFF. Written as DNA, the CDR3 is TGTGCCAGCAGTGAATTGCAGGGCAGGGATGAAAAACTGTTTTTT.

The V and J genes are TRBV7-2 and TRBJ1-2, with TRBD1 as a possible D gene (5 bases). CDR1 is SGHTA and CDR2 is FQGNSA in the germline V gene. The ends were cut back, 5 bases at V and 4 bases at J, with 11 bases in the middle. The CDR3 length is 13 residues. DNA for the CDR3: TGTGCCAGCAGCCCGTCAGGGCCCTATGGCTACACCTTC. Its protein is CASSPSGPYGYTF.